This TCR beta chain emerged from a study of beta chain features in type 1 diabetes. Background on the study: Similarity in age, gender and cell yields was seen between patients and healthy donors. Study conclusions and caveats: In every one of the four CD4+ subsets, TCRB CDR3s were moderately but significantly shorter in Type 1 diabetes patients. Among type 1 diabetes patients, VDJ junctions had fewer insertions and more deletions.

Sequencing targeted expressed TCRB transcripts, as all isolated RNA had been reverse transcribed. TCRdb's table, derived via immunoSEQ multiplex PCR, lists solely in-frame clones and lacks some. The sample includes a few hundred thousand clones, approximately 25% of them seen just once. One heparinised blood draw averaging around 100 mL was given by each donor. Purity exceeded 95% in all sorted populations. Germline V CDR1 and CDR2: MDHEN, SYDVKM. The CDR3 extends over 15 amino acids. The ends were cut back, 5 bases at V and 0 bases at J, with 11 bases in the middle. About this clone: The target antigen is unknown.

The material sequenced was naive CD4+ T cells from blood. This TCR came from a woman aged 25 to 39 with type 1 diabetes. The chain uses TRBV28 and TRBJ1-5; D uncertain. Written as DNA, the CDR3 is TGTGCCAGCAGTCCCTACTTAGATAGCAATCAGCCCCAGCATTTT. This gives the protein CASSPYLDSNQPQHF.